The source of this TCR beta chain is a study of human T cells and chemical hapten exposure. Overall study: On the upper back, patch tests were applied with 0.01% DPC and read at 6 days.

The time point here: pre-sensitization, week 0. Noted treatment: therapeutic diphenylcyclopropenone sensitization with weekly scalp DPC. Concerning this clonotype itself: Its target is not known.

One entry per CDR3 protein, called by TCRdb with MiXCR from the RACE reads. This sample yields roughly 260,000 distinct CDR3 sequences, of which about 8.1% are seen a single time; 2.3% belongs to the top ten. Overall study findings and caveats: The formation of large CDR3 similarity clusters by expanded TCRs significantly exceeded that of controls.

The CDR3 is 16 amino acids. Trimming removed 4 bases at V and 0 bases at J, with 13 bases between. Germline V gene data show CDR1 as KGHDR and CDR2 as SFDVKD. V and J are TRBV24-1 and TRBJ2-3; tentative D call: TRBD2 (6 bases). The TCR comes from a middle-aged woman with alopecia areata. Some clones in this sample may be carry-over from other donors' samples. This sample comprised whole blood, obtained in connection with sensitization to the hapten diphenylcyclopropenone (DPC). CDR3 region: CATSDPLASSTDTQYF. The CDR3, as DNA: TGTGCCACCAGTGACCCTCTAGCGTCGAGCACAGATACGCAGTATTTT.